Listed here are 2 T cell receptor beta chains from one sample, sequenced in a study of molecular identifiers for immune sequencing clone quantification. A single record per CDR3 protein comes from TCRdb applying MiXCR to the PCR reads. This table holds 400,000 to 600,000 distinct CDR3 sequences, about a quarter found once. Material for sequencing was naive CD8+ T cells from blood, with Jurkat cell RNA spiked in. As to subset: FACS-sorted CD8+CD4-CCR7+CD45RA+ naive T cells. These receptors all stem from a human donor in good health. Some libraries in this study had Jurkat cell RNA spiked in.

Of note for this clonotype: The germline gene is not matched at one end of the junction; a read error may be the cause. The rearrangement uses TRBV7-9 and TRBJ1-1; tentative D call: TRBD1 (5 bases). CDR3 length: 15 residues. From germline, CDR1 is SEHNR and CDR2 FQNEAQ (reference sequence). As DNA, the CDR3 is TGTGCCAGCAGCTTAATCCAGGGTGGAAACACTGAAGCTTACTTT. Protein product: CASSLIQGGNTEAYF.

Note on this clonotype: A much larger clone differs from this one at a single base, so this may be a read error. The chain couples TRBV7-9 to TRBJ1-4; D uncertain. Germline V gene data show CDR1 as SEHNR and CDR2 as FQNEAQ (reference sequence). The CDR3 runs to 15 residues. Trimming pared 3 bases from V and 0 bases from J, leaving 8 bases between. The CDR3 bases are TGTGCCAGCAGCTTTGGGCCGGCAACTAATGAAAAACTGTTTTTT. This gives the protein CASSFGPATNEKLFF. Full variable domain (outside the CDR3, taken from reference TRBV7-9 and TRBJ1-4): DTGVSQNPRHKITKRGQNVTFRCDPISEHNRLYWYRQTLGQGPEFLTYFQNEAQLEKSRLLSDRFSAERPKGSFSTLEIQRTEQGDSAMYLCASSFGPATNEKLFFGSGTQLSVL.